A selection of T cell receptor beta chains follows, all from one sample in a study of blood T cell repertoires in COVID-19. The repertoire was sequenced with immunoSEQ multiplex PCR; TCRdb's copy has only in-frame clones and lacks some. The sample has a few hundred thousand clones, approximately 85% seen once; the top ten hold 2% to 3%. The specimen was peripheral blood. The source of these receptors is a woman in her 70s with COVID-19, enrolled during active disease. Both conserved end residues are part of each CDR3. The D gene is left open where the match is weak. Where a row states a size, it is once, few, many or the class of an expanded clone; other rows omit it.

>once|TRBD2|TRBV10-2|TRBJ2-1
CASSDLLASGPYNEQFF
TGCGCCAGCAGTGATTTGTTGGCTAGCGGGCCCTACAATGAGCAGTTCTTC
>.|TRBD1|TRBV25-1|TRBJ1-4
CASRENRGPGEKLFF
TGTGCCAGCAGGGAGAACAGGGGGCCCGGGGAAAAACTGTTTTTT
>.|TRBD2|TRBV6-2/TRBV6-3|TRBJ2-5
CASSALAAETQYF
TGTGCCAGCAGCGCCCTAGCGGCAGAGACCCAGTACTTC
>.|TRBD1|TRBV18|TRBJ1-1
CASSPYAGTGVPSEAFF
TGTGCCAGCTCACCTTACGCCGGGACAGGGGTCCCATCCGAAGCTTTCTTT
>once|.|TRBV2|TRBJ1-6
CASFLGVNSPLHF
TGTGCCAGCTTCTTAGGGGTAAATTCACCCCTCCACTTT
>.|TRBD1|TRBV9|TRBJ2-5
CASSPGQLGTQYF
TGTGCCAGCAGCCCGGGACAGCTCGGGACCCAGTACTTC
>few|.|TRBV2|TRBJ1-5
CASSDRGWNQPQHF
TGTGCCAGCAGTGACAGGGGTTGGAATCAGCCCCAGCATTTT
>few|.|TRBV27|TRBJ2-5
CASSRNRVQETQYF
TGTGCCAGCAGTAGAAACAGGGTCCAAGAGACCCAGTACTTC
>few|.|TRBV5-1|TRBJ1-2
CASSSLEPRYGYTF
TGCGCCAGCAGCTCTCTAGAACCCCGCTATGGCTACACCTTC
>once|.|TRBV19|TRBJ2-1
CASSISYNWGNDNEQFF
TGTGCCAGTAGTATCAGCTACAACTGGGGCAATGACAATGAGCAGTTCTTC
>.|.|TRBV7-2|TRBJ1-2
CASSLGITGSNYGYTF
TGTGCCAGCAGCTTGGGTATTACAGGGTCTAACTATGGCTACACCTTC
>.|.|TRBV7-2|TRBJ1-4
CASSFTDRGNEKLFF
TGTGCCAGCAGCTTTACGGACCGGGGTAATGAAAAACTGTTTTTT
>.|TRBD2|TRBV9|TRBJ2-1
CASSVALAGTNEQFF
TGTGCCAGCAGCGTAGCCCTAGCGGGGACCAATGAGCAGTTCTTC
>.|.|TRBV4-2|TRBJ1-1
CASSQDSWEDTEAFF
TGTGCCAGCAGCCAAGACTCCTGGGAGGACACTGAAGCTTTCTTT
>.|.|TRBV19|TRBJ1-5
CASLRQGLSYSNQPQHF
TGTGCCAGCCTTCGGCAGGGCTTATCCTATAGCAATCAGCCCCAGCATTTT
>.|TRBD1|TRBV6-6|TRBJ2-7
CASRISTGPYEQYF
TGTGCCAGCAGGATCTCGACAGGGCCCTACGAGCAGTACTTC
>.|.|TRBV7-2|TRBJ1-5
CASSRTINSNQPQHF
TGTGCCAGCAGCCGGACAATCAATAGCAATCAGCCCCAGCATTTT
>.|TRBD1|TRBV10-2|TRBJ2-6
CASSEGVDRGPGANVLTF
TGCGCCAGCAGTGAGGGAGTGGACAGGGGGCCAGGGGCCAACGTCCTGACTTTC
>.|.|TRBV3-1/TRBV3-2|TRBJ1-1
CASSRGSSTEAFF
TGTGCCAGCAGCCGAGGATCGTCGACTGAAGCTTTCTTT
>few|TRBD2|TRBV7-3|TRBJ2-2
CASSSLTSGKITGELFF
TGTGCCAGCAGCTCCCTGACTAGCGGCAAGATCACCGGGGAGCTGTTTTTT
>.|.|TRBV4-2|TRBJ1-6
CASSPDWNSPLHF
TGTGCCAGCAGCCCCGACTGGAATTCACCCCTCCACTTT
>.|.|TRBV7-2|TRBJ1-4
CASSIQSNNEKLFF
TGTGCCAGCAGCATACAGTCAAATAATGAAAAACTGTTTTTT
>.|.|TRBV5-4|TRBJ2-1
CASRNSNYNEQFF
TGTGCCAGCAGGAACTCGAACTACAATGAGCAGTTCTTC
>.|TRBD1|TRBV5-1|TRBJ1-4
CASSPYSGGEEKLFF
TGCGCCAGCAGCCCGTACTCAGGGGGTGAGGAAAAACTGTTTTTT
>few|TRBD1|TRBV4-3|TRBJ2-7
CASSQGTGGFSPLLNEQYF
TGCGCCAGCAGCCAAGGGACAGGGGGCTTCAGTCCCCTCCTAAACGAGCAGTACTTC
>.|.|TRBV6-2/TRBV6-3|TRBJ1-5
CASSSGQGSFQPQHF
TGTGCCAGCAGTTCAGGGCAGGGAAGTTTCCAGCCCCAGCATTTT
>.|.|TRBV5-1|TRBJ2-3
CASSLQGSGTDTQYF
TGCGCCAGCAGCTTACAGGGAAGCGGCACAGATACGCAGTATTTT
>.|.|TRBV5-1|TRBJ1-2
CASSPGGGANYGYTF
TGCGCCAGCAGCCCCGGGGGGGGAGCTAACTATGGCTACACCTTC
>few|.|TRBV5-1|TRBJ2-5
CASSLVYREFQETQYF
TGCGCCAGCAGCTTGGTATACAGGGAGTTCCAAGAGACCCAGTACTTC
>.|TRBD1|TRBV18|TRBJ1-1
CASSPTGGLKGAFF
TGTGCCAGCTCACCGACAGGGGGCCTGAAAGGAGCTTTCTTT
>few|.|TRBV5-1|TRBJ2-5
CASSLDAVQETQYF
TGCGCCAGCAGCTTGGATGCGGTACAAGAGACCCAGTACTTC
>.|.|TRBV5-1|TRBJ2-1
CASGGTVKQFF
TGCGCCAGCGGGGGGACGGTGAAGCAGTTCTTC
>.|TRBD1|TRBV6-2/TRBV6-3|TRBJ2-7
CASSLGQNYEQYF
TGTGCCAGCAGTCTGGGACAGAACTACGAGCAGTACTTC
>.|TRBD2|TRBV5-6|TRBJ2-7
CASSQTLADLPYEQYF
TGTGCCAGCAGCCAAACCCTAGCGGACCTTCCCTACGAGCAGTACTTC
>.|TRBD2|TRBV10-3|TRBJ2-7
CAISDPTSGSGRQYF
TGTGCCATCAGTGACCCGACTAGCGGGAGCGGTAGGCAGTACTTC
>.|.|TRBV15|TRBJ1-6
CATSRDLLGGPYSPLHF
TGTGCCACCAGCAGAGATTTGCTGGGGGGTCCATATTCACCCCTCCACTTT
>.|.|TRBV3-1/TRBV3-2|TRBJ1-1
CASSLPGQAGAEAFF
TGTGCCAGCAGCCTTCCCGGACAAGCGGGGGCTGAAGCTTTCTTT
>.|.|TRBV7-2|TRBJ2-7
CASSLTVAGPYEQYF
TGTGCCAGCAGCTTAACGGTAGCAGGGCCCTACGAGCAGTACTTC